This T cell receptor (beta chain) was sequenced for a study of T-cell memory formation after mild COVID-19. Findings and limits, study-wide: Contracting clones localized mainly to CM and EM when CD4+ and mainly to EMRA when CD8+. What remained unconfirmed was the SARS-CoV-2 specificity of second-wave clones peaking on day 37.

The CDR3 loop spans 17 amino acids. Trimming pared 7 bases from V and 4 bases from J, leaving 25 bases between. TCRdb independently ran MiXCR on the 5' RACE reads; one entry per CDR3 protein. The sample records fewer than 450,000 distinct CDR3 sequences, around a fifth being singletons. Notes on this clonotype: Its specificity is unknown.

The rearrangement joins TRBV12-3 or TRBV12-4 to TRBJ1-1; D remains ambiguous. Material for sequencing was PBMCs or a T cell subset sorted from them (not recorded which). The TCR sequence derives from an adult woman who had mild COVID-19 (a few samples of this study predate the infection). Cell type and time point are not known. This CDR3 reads CASKASHPPPMSTEAFF. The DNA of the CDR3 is TGTGCCAGCAAGGCGAGTCATCCGCCCCCGATGAGCACTGAAGCTTTCTTT.